This T cell receptor (beta chain) was documented in a study of cytomegalovirus exposure and HLA in healthy donors. The CDR3 runs 15 residues. Germline lookup yields CDR1 SGDLS and CDR2 YYNGEE. The ends were cut back, 4 bases at V and 1 base at J, with 14 bases in the middle. 13 Jbeta primers and 60 Vbeta primers were used for the PCR. The protocol was immunoSEQ multiplex PCR, while the TCRdb copy is restricted to in-frame clones and leaves out a portion. The data hold more than 150,000 clones, with just under 80% observed a single time. Material for sequencing was PBMCs. The V call is TRBV9, the J call TRBJ2-5; tentative D call: TRBD2 (6 bases). The source is a woman in her forties or fifties in good health and CMV-seropositive. The CDR3 DNA sequence: TGTGCCAGCAGCTTCAAGGAGGGGTTCCAAGAGACCCAGTACTTC. Translating it yields CASSFKEGFQETQYF.